The present TCR beta chain was sequenced within a study of control samples from healthy donors and cancer patients. This CDR3 comprises 13 residues. V was pared by 4 bases and J by 4 bases, with 9 bases between. Germline V gene lookup returns CDR1 LGHNA and CDR2 YSLEER. The method was immunoSEQ multiplex PCR; TCRdb's version includes in-frame clones alone and lacks a portion of them. Among 65,000 to 85,000 clones listed, approximately 91% were seen once. The chain links TRBV4-3 to TRBJ2-3; tentatively, D is TRBD1 (5 bases). Sequenced material: PBMCs. This receptor was taken from a woman in her 50s with colorectal cancer. In DNA, the CDR3 is TGCGCCAGCAGCCGTCAGGGTTCAGATACGCAGTATTTT. Its translation is CASSRQGSDTQYF.